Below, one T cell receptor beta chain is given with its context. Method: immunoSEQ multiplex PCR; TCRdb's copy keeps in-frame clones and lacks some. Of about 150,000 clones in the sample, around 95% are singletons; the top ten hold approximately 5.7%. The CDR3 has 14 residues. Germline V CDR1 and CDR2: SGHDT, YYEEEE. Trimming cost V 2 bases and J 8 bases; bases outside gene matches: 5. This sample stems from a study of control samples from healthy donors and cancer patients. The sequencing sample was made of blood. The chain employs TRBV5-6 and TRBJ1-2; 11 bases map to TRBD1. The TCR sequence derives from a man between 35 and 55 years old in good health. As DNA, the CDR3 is TGTGCCAGCAGCTTATCCGGGACAGGGGGAGGCTACACCTTC. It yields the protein CASSLSGTGGGYTF.